This T cell receptor (beta chain) originates from a study of shared clonotypes between healthy human individuals. CD45RO-negative CD8 cells positively selected for CCR7 made up the naive population, which excluded terminally differentiated effector memory CD45RA+ cells. Regarding the study as a whole: Collection of samples was limited to blood; tissue repertoires likely differ.

As for this clone: Antigen specificity is unknown.

This CDR3 spans 14 amino acids. Per germline, CDR1 SGHRS and CDR2 YFSETQ. V gave up 2 bases and J gave up 1 base, with 9 bases separating them. Sequencing was performed with immunoSEQ multiplex PCR; in TCRdb, only in-frame clones are kept and a portion is missing. The repertoire consists of hundreds of thousands of clones, with about 96% occurring once and the leading ten covering over 0.2%. V gene TRBV5-1 combines with J gene TRBJ1-1; D remains unclear. This TCR came from a man aged 30-40 years in good health. Sequenced material: naive CD8+ T cells sorted from blood. The CDR3 DNA reads TGCGCCAGCAGCTTAGACATCTCGAACACTGAAGCTTTCTTT. Protein product: CASSLDISNTEAFF.